These T cell receptor beta chains were read from a single sample in a study of blood T cells in healthy people across ages. TCRdb reanalysed the 5' RACE reads using MiXCR and keeps one entry per CDR3 protein. The data show under 850,000 distinct CDR3 sequences, 36% seen once. Sequenced material: blood. These receptors originate from a man aged 18-30 years in good health. Both conserved end residues are part of each CDR3. The order of the fields is D gene, clone size, V gene, J gene, CDR3 DNA, CDR3 protein. D genes are given only for firm matches. Size is stated for part of the rows, as once, few or many counts, or as a class when the clone is expanded.

D gene: NA; clone size: NA; V gene: TRBV20-1; J gene: TRBJ1-1; CDR3 DNA: TGCAGTGCTAGATCCGGCGGGGTGAACACTGAAGCTTTCTTT; CDR3 protein: CSARSGGVNTEAFF
D gene: TRBD1; clone size: few; V gene: TRBV20-1; J gene: TRBJ2-7; CDR3 DNA: TGCAGTGCTAGTTACAGGGGGCCCTCCTACGAGCAGTACTTC; CDR3 protein: CSASYRGPSYEQYF
D gene: NA; clone size: NA; V gene: TRBV5-4; J gene: TRBJ2-1; CDR3 DNA: TGTGCCAGCAGCGGGCTGGGGGGCGACAATGAGCAGTTCTTC; CDR3 protein: CASSGLGGDNEQFF
D gene: NA; clone size: few; V gene: TRBV21-1; J gene: TRBJ2-2; CDR3 DNA: TGTGCCAGCACCCCCCACCCCAAAACCGGGGAGCTGTTTTTT; CDR3 protein: CASTPHPKTGELFF
D gene: TRBD2; clone size: once; V gene: TRBV4-1; J gene: TRBJ2-7; CDR3 DNA: TGCGCCAGCAGCCAAGTCAGCGGGAACTACAATGAGCAGTACTTC; CDR3 protein: CASSQVSGNYNEQYF
D gene: NA; clone size: many; V gene: TRBV9; J gene: TRBJ1-1; CDR3 DNA: TGTGCCAGCAGCGCAACCATCAACACTGAAGCTTTCTTT; CDR3 protein: CASSATINTEAFF
D gene: NA; clone size: few; V gene: TRBV12-3/TRBV12-4; J gene: TRBJ2-3; CDR3 DNA: TGTGCCAGCAGTGCCACCGGGCTTTCGCAGTATTTT; CDR3 protein: CASSATGLSQYF
D gene: NA; clone size: NA; V gene: TRBV12-3/TRBV12-4; J gene: TRBJ2-5; CDR3 DNA: TGTGCCAGCAGTTTAAGGGGATCGGGGGCCCAGTACTTC; CDR3 protein: CASSLRGSGAQYF
D gene: NA; clone size: many; V gene: TRBV9; J gene: TRBJ2-5; CDR3 DNA: TGTGCCAGCAGCGTAGGAGGCCAGCAAGAGACCCAGTACTTC; CDR3 protein: CASSVGGQQETQYF
D gene: NA; clone size: few; V gene: TRBV2; J gene: TRBJ1-2; CDR3 DNA: TGTGCCAGCAGTTCCAGCCGGACTAGCCTCTATGGCTACACCTTC; CDR3 protein: CASSSSRTSLYGYTF
D gene: TRBD1; clone size: NA; V gene: TRBV20-1; J gene: TRBJ1-2; CDR3 DNA: TGCAGTGCCAAAATCCGGGACAGGAGCTATGGCTACACCTTC; CDR3 protein: CSAKIRDRSYGYTF
D gene: NA; clone size: once; V gene: TRBV10-3; J gene: TRBJ2-4; CDR3 DNA: TGTGCCATCAGTGAGTCGACACCCGGTCTAGCCAAAAACATTCAGTACTTC; CDR3 protein: CAISESTPGLAKNIQYF
D gene: NA; clone size: NA; V gene: TRBV7-2; J gene: TRBJ1-1; CDR3 DNA: TGTGCCAGCAGCTTAGGGGTGGGGCTTAATACTGAGACTTTCTTT; CDR3 protein: CASSLGVGLNTETFF
D gene: NA; clone size: few; V gene: TRBV4-3; J gene: TRBJ2-7; CDR3 DNA: TGCGCCAGCAGCCAAGAGAGGCAGGGCGCCTACGAGCAGTACTTC; CDR3 protein: CASSQERQGAYEQYF
D gene: TRBD2; clone size: NA; V gene: TRBV20-1; J gene: TRBJ2-1; CDR3 DNA: TGCAGTGCTCAAGGACTAGCGGGGGGGCCAGTGAATGAGCAGTTCTTC; CDR3 protein: CSAQGLAGGPVNEQFF
D gene: TRBD1; clone size: NA; V gene: TRBV5-1; J gene: TRBJ1-4; CDR3 DNA: TGCGCCAGCAGCTCCTTCGGGGGACAGGGGAGAGAAAAACTGTTTTTT; CDR3 protein: CASSSFGGQGREKLFF
D gene: NA; clone size: NA; V gene: TRBV12-3/TRBV12-4; J gene: TRBJ2-5; CDR3 DNA: TGTGCCAGCAGTCCACCCTGGCAGGGTGGCAATGAGCAGTACTTC; CDR3 protein: CASSPPWQGGNEQYF
D gene: NA; clone size: few; V gene: TRBV7-9; J gene: TRBJ2-1; CDR3 DNA: TGTGCCAGCAGCATCGGGACGTATGAGCAGTTCTTC; CDR3 protein: CASSIGTYEQFF
D gene: NA; clone size: few; V gene: TRBV12-3/TRBV12-4; J gene: TRBJ2-5; CDR3 DNA: TGTGCCAGCAGTTTAGGGCAGTTAGAGACCCAGTACTTC; CDR3 protein: CASSLGQLETQYF
D gene: TRBD2; clone size: NA; V gene: TRBV7-2; J gene: TRBJ2-3; CDR3 DNA: TGTGCCAGCAGCTCTAGCGGGGGGGCAATAGATACGCAGTATTTT; CDR3 protein: CASSSSGGAIDTQYF
D gene: NA; clone size: NA; V gene: TRBV2; J gene: TRBJ1-1; CDR3 DNA: TGTGCCACCAGGGGTTTCACTGAAGCTTTCTTT; CDR3 protein: CATRGFTEAFF
D gene: NA; clone size: once; V gene: TRBV4-1; J gene: TRBJ2-1; CDR3 DNA: TGCGCCAGCAGCCAGCCGGCGGGTAGCTCCTACAATGAGCAGTTCTTC; CDR3 protein: CASSQPAGSSYNEQFF
D gene: NA; clone size: NA; V gene: TRBV7-8; J gene: TRBJ2-5; CDR3 DNA: TGTGCCAGCAGCTTAGCGCCAGTTTTGCAAGAGACCCAGTACTTC; CDR3 protein: CASSLAPVLQETQYF
D gene: TRBD2; clone size: few; V gene: TRBV5-5; J gene: TRBJ2-1; CDR3 DNA: TGTGCCAGCAGCCCATACTCCCGGCGGGGGGTTTTCAATGAGCAGTTCTTC; CDR3 protein: CASSPYSRRGVFNEQFF
D gene: NA; clone size: NA; V gene: TRBV7-8; J gene: TRBJ2-5; CDR3 DNA: TGTGCCAGCAGCTTCGAGGCAGTCAGGGACCCGATACAAGAGACCCAGTACTTC; CDR3 protein: CASSFEAVRDPIQETQYF
D gene: TRBD1; clone size: NA; V gene: TRBV10-3; J gene: TRBJ2-3; CDR3 DNA: TGTGCCATCAGTGAAGGGACAGGGATCAGAGATACGCAGTATTTT; CDR3 protein: CAISEGTGIRDTQYF
D gene: NA; clone size: NA; V gene: TRBV20-1; J gene: TRBJ2-1; CDR3 DNA: TGCAGTGCTAGTCCCGGCTGGGGCGCGCTGAATGAGCAGTTCTTC; CDR3 protein: CSASPGWGALNEQFF
D gene: TRBD1; clone size: NA; V gene: TRBV6-5; J gene: TRBJ2-5; CDR3 DNA: TGTGCCAGCACTCACTCCGGGACAGGGATGGATGAGCAGTACTTC; CDR3 protein: CASTHSGTGMDEQYF
D gene: NA; clone size: once; V gene: TRBV7-9; J gene: TRBJ2-1; CDR3 DNA: TGTGCCAGCAGCTTACGAAAGGACTACAACAATGAGCAGTTCTTC; CDR3 protein: CASSLRKDYNNEQFF
D gene: NA; clone size: many; V gene: TRBV29-1; J gene: TRBJ2-7; CDR3 DNA: TGCAGCGTCCCCCGCGGGGACTACGAGCAGTACTTC; CDR3 protein: CSVPRGDYEQYF
D gene: NA; clone size: NA; V gene: TRBV4-2; J gene: TRBJ1-4; CDR3 DNA: TGTGCCAGCAGCCAAGATCAGAACCCTTCTGAAAAACTGTTTTTT; CDR3 protein: CASSQDQNPSEKLFF
D gene: TRBD1; clone size: NA; V gene: TRBV7-9; J gene: TRBJ2-6; CDR3 DNA: TGTGCCAGCAGCTTGACGGGACAGGGTTCTGGGGCCAACGTCCTGACTTTC; CDR3 protein: CASSLTGQGSGANVLTF
D gene: TRBD1; clone size: many; V gene: TRBV12-3/TRBV12-4; J gene: TRBJ1-2; CDR3 DNA: TGTGCCAGCAGTCCCGGACAGGGGAGTGGCTACACCTTC; CDR3 protein: CASSPGQGSGYTF
D gene: NA; clone size: many; V gene: TRBV4-1; J gene: TRBJ2-3; CDR3 DNA: TGCGCCAGCAGCCAAGAGTGGGAAGATACGCAGTATTTT; CDR3 protein: CASSQEWEDTQYF
D gene: NA; clone size: NA; V gene: TRBV9; J gene: TRBJ1-2; CDR3 DNA: TGTGCCAGCAGCGTAGATCCGGGGGCGCCTCTCTATGGCTACACCTTC; CDR3 protein: CASSVDPGAPLYGYTF
D gene: NA; clone size: NA; V gene: TRBV4-3; J gene: TRBJ1-4; CDR3 DNA: TGCGCCAGCAGCCAAGCCCGGGAGAGAGACAGGCCTAATGAAAAACTGTTTTTT; CDR3 protein: CASSQARERDRPNEKLFF
D gene: NA; clone size: NA; V gene: TRBV6-2/TRBV6-3; J gene: TRBJ2-7; CDR3 DNA: TGTGCCAGCAGTTACGTCGACCCACTACCCTACGAGCAGTACTTC; CDR3 protein: CASSYVDPLPYEQYF
D gene: NA; clone size: NA; V gene: TRBV10-3; J gene: TRBJ2-3; CDR3 DNA: TGTGCCAGTTCGACTGGAGCGGGCTTCCAGTATTTT; CDR3 protein: CASSTGAGFQYF
D gene: NA; clone size: few; V gene: TRBV5-4; J gene: TRBJ1-6; CDR3 DNA: TGTGCCAGCAGCTTGGGCAGGGCCAATTCACCCCTCCACTTT; CDR3 protein: CASSLGRANSPLHF
D gene: NA; clone size: NA; V gene: TRBV9; J gene: TRBJ1-2; CDR3 DNA: TGTGCCAGCAGCGCAGCCCCCTATGGCTACACCTTC; CDR3 protein: CASSAAPYGYTF